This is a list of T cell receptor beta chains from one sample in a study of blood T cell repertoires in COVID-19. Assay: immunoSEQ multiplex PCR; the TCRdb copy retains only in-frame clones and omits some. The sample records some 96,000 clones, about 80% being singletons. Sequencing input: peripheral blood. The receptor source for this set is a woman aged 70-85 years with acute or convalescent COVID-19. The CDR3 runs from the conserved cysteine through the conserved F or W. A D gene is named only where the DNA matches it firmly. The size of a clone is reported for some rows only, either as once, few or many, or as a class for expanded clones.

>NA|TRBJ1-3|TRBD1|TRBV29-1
TGCAGCGTTGAAGATCGGACAGGGCGCTCTGGAAACACCATATATTTT
CSVEDRTGRSGNTIYF
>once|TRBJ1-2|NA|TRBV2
TGTGCCAGCAGCCCTTTTTCGTCCGCTAACTATGGCTACACCTTC
CASSPFSSANYGYTF
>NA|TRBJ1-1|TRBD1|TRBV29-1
TGCAGCGTGGGGAGAGGGGGCGCATGGACTGAAGCTTTCTTT
CSVGRGGAWTEAFF
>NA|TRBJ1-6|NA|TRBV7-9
TGTGCCAGCAGCCCAGATCAGGGAACTGGTAATTCACCCCTCCACTTT
CASSPDQGTGNSPLHF
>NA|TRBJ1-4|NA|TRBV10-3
TGTGCCATCAGTGAGTCCGCACAGGGAAGAGAAAAACTGTTTTTT
CAISESAQGREKLFF
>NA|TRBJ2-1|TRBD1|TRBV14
TGTGCCAGCAGTCTTGGTCCGGACAGGCCTTTTCGTAATGAGCAGTTCTTC
CASSLGPDRPFRNEQFF
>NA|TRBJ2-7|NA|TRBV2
TGTGCCAGCAGTGATAATAGCAGTGGCGACGAGCAGTACTTC
CASSDNSSGDEQYF
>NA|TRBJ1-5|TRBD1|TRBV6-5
TGTGCCAGCAGATCCGGACAGGGGCAGCCCCAGCATTTT
CASRSGQGQPQHF
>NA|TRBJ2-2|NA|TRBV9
TGTGCCAGCAGTCTAGGACAGAAGATGAACACCGGGGAGCTGTTTTTT
CASSLGQKMNTGELFF
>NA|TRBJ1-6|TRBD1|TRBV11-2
TGTGCCAGCAGCTTAGTCCCACCGGGACAGGGGCATTCACCCCTCCACTTT
CASSLVPPGQGHSPLHF
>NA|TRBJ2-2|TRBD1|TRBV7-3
TGTGCCAGCAGCCCCCAGGGGGCGGTCGGGGAGCTGTTTTTT
CASSPQGAVGELFF
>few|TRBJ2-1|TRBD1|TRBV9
TGTGCCAGCAGCAGCCGGGACAGGGGGAACAATGAGCAGTTCTTC
CASSSRDRGNNEQFF
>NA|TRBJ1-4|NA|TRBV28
TGTGCCAGCAGTTTACATACAGAACCTTTTGCAACTAATGAAAAACTGTTTTTT
CASSLHTEPFATNEKLFF
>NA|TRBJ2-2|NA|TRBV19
TGTGCCAGTAGTATCTTATTCAGTTTAGGACAGAACACCGGGGAGCTGTTTTTT
CASSILFSLGQNTGELFF
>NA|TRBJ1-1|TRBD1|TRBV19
TGTGCCAGTAGTATAAGGGGGACAGGGATGTTCAACACTGAAGCTTTCTTT
CASSIRGTGMFNTEAFF
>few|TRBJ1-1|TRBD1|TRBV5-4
TGTGCCAGCAGTTCCACAGGGGGCACTGAAGCTTTCTTT
CASSSTGGTEAFF
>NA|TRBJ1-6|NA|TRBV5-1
TGCGCCAGCAGCCCCCTTGGAGCGGATTCACCCCTCCACTTT
CASSPLGADSPLHF
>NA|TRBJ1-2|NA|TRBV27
TGTGCCAGCAGTAATCGGGACACGGTTTATGGCTACACCTTC
CASSNRDTVYGYTF
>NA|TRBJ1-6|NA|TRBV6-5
TGTGCCAGCACTCGGACAGATAATTCACCCCTCCACTTT
CASTRTDNSPLHF
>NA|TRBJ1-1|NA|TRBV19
TGTGCCAGTAGTATGACAGCGAACACTGAAGCTTTCTTT
CASSMTANTEAFF
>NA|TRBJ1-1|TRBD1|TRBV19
TGTGCCAGTAGTGGTGGACAGGGTCGGGGCACTGAAGCTTTCTTT
CASSGGQGRGTEAFF
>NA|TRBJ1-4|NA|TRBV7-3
TGTGCCAGCAGCAGGGGTCTGGGTGAAAAACTGTTTTTT
CASSRGLGEKLFF
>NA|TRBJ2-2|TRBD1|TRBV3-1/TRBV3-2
TGTGCCAGCAGCCTGCCATGGGGGACAGGGGCCACCGGGGAGCTGTTTTTT
CASSLPWGTGATGELFF
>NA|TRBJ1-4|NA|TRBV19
TGTGCCAGTAGTAGGGGGGGGAATGAAAAACTGTTTTTT
CASSRGGNEKLFF
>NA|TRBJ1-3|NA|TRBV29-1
TGCAGCGTTGCCGGGCAGGTCGGAGGTACCATATATTTT
CSVAGQVGGTIYF
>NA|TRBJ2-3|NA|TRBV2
TGTGCCAGCATGAGCAGGGCTAGCACAGATACGCAGTATTTT
CASMSRASTDTQYF
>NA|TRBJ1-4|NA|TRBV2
TGTGCCAGCAGTGTAGGGAGGACTAATGAAAAACTGTTTTTT
CASSVGRTNEKLFF
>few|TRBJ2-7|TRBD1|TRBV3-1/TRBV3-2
TGTGCCAGCAGCCCGACTTCCGGGACAGGGAGGGAGCAGTACTTC
CASSPTSGTGREQYF
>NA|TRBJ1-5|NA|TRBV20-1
TGCAGTGCTAGTTCTCCAGGACTTGGGAATCAGCCCCAGCATTTT
CSASSPGLGNQPQHF
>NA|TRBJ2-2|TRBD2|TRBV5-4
TGTGCCAGCAGCCTCCCGGGACTAGCGGCGAACACCGGGGAGCTGTTTTTT
CASSLPGLAANTGELFF
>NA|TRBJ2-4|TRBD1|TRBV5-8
TGTGCCAGCAGCGGACAGGCAGAAGCCAAAAACATTCAGTACTTC
CASSGQAEAKNIQYF
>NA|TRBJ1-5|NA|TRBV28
TGTGCCAGCAGGGAGCGGGGAGGGGTCAAGGCCCAGCATTTT
CASRERGGVKAQHF
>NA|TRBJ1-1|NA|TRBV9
TGTGCCAGCTCGGGCAGGGGTCAAACTTCGAACACTGAAGCTTTCTTT
CASSGRGQTSNTEAFF
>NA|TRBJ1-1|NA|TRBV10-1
TGCGCCAGCAGTGAGACCCCGGAGGGAGGGCGTTATGCTTTCTTT
CASSETPEGGRYAFF
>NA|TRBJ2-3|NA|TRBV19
TGTGCCAGTAGTATTTCCAGGGGCACAACTAGCACAGATACGCAGTATTTT
CASSISRGTTSTDTQYF
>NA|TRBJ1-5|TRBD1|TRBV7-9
TGTGCCAGCAGCCCGGGAGGGGGCGGCGTGCAGCCCCAGCATTTT
CASSPGGGGVQPQHF
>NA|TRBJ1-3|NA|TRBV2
TGTGCCAGCATGACAGGCTCTGGAAACACCATATATTTT
CASMTGSGNTIYF
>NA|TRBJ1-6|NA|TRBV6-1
TGTGCCAGCAGTGAAATGGACAGATTTTCACCCCTCCACTTT
CASSEMDRFSPLHF
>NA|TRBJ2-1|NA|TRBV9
TGTGCCAGCAGCGTAGGGGACTCGCAAGTACGCAATGAGCAGTTCTTC
CASSVGDSQVRNEQFF
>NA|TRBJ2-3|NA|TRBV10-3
TGTGCCATCAGTGACCTTAGAGCAGATACGCAGTATTTT
CAISDLRADTQYF
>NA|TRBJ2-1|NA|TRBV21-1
TGTGCCAGCAGCAAAGCCTTACACCAGGGATCCAATGAGCAGTTCTTC
CASSKALHQGSNEQFF